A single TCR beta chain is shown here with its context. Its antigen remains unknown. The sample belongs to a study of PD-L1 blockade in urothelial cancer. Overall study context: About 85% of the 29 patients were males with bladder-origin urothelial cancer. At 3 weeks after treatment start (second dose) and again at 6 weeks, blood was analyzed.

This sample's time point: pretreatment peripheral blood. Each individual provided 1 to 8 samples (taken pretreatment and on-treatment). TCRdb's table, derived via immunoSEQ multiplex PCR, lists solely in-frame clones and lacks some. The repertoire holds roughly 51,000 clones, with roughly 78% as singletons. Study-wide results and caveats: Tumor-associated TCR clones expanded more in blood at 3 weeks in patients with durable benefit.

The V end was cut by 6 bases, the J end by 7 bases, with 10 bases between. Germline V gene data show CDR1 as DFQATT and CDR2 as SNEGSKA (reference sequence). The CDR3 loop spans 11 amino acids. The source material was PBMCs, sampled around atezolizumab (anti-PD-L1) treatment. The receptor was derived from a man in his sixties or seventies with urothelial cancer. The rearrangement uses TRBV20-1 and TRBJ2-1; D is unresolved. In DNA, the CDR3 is TGCAGTGCGCCCCAGTGGAATGAGCAGTTCTTC. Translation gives CSAPQWNEQFF.